This T cell receptor (beta chain) originates from a study of early T cells in non-severe SARS-CoV-2 infection. This CDR3 has 13 amino acids. Germline V gene lookup returns CDR1 DFQATT and CDR2 SNEGSKA (reference sequence). Via MiXCR, TCRdb re-called the 5' RACE reads, giving one row per CDR3 protein. This sample has tens of thousands of distinct CDR3 sequences, with about 10% found just once. Details on this clonotype: No antigen is known for it.

Overall study findings and caveats: Database matching using VDJdb favored anti-spike CD8 responses, with private and CD4 specificities left missing.

The TCR comes from an adult who was a healthcare worker with PCR-confirmed SARS-CoV-2 infection or an uninfected control (not recorded which). The V gene is TRBV20-1, the J gene TRBJ2-7; 7 bases are a match to TRBD1. Sample: whole blood, taken at baseline. CDR3 nucleotides: TGCAGCCTGGACAGGTTATCTTCCTACGAGCAGTACTTC. The encoded protein is CSLDRLSSYEQYF.